These 9 T cell receptor beta chains were sequenced from one sample in a study of molecular identifiers for immune sequencing clone quantification. Via MiXCR, TCRdb re-called the PCR reads, giving one row per CDR3 protein. The sample lists 400,000 to 600,000 distinct CDR3 sequences; about 25% were seen once. The sequenced material came from naive CD8+ T cells from blood, with Jurkat cell RNA spiked in. As to subset: FACS-sorted CD8+CD4-CCR7+CD45RA+ naive T cells. The receptors were gathered from a human donor in good health. Some libraries in this study had Jurkat cell RNA spiked in.

Ten or more counts support this clonotype. The chain links TRBV6-6 to TRBJ1-5, with a tentative D call TRBD1 (5 bases). V lost 6 bases and J 0 bases, leaving 12 bases between the germline ends. Germline V gene lookup returns CDR1 MNHNY and CDR2 SVGAGI (reference sequence). The CDR3 has 15 amino acids. DNA of the CDR3: TGTGCCAGCAGCCCAACACAGGTTAGCAATCAGCCCCAGCATTTT. Translated, it gives CASSPTQVSNQPQHF.

The sample holds a few counts of this clonotype. This sequence joins TRBV7-2 and TRBJ2-1; 11 nucleotides align to TRBD2. The CDR3 has 19 residues. V was clipped by 4 bases and J by 5 bases; unmatched bases: 16. Germline loops: CDR1 SGHTA, CDR2 FQGNSA. This CDR3 reads CASSSSLLGLAGGNNEQFF. In nucleotides, the CDR3 is TGTGCCAGCAGCTCGTCACTATTGGGGCTAGCGGGGGGAAACAATGAGCAGTTCTTC.

This chain connects TRBV6-5 to TRBJ2-1, with D unresolved. V lost 4 bases and J lost 3, with 10 bases in between. The CDR3 is 14 amino acids. Germline V lookup: CDR1 MNHEY, CDR2 SVGAGI. Here the CDR3 reads CASSLAPNYNEQFF. The CDR3 DNA follows: TGTGCCAGCAGTTTGGCGCCGAACTACAATGAGCAGTTCTTC.

As concerns this clonotype: One base away lies a much larger clone, so this may be a sequencing read error. The chain carries TRBV29-1 and TRBJ1-3; a weak D match, TRBD1 (5 bases). The germline CDR1 and CDR2 sequences are SQVTM and ANQGSEA. CDR3 length: 14 residues. CDR3 DNA: TGCGGCGTTCGGGACGGTCGCTCTGGAAACACCATATATTTT. Its protein product is CGVRDGRSGNTIYF.

This clonotype has a handful of counts. The chain couples TRBV20-1 to TRBJ2-5; TRBD1 might be the D (6 bases). V lost 2 bases and J 11 bases, leaving 21 bases between the germline ends. CDR1 and CDR2 (germline): DFQATT, SNEGSKA (reference sequence). The CDR3 loop spans 14 amino acids. CDR3 amino acids: CSARPPLGDRPQYF. In DNA, the CDR3 is TGCAGTGCTAGACCCCCTTTAGGCGACAGGCCGCAGTACTTC.

Details on this clonotype: A read error is likely, as this CDR3 ends without the conserved phenylalanine or tryptophan. It is unclear where the CDR3 begins or ends on the DNA, so no DNA is shown, and the CDR3 is as TCRdb lists it. The genes are TRBV5-1 and TRBJ2-3; whether TRBD2, the table's D call, matches the DNA was not checked. The CDR3 is 18 residues long, ends included. CDR1 is SGHRS, CDR2 YFSETQ, per germline. This CDR3 is CASSYLAGGTISTDTRYS.

With regard to this clonotype: A read error may be the cause here, since a much bigger clone is one base away. The J gene is TRBJ2-4, the V gene TRBV5-1; D not resolved. Germline CDR1 reads SGHRS; CDR2 reads YFSETQ. This CDR3 has 14 amino acids. Trimming removed 4 bases from V and 9 bases from J, with 17 bases in between. As DNA, the CDR3 is TGCGCCAGCAGCACCAGGCCTGGGGAAACCATTCAGTACTTC. Translation gives CASSTRPGETIQYF.

This clonotype was recorded many times. The chain combines TRBV29-1 with TRBJ2-7, with D perhaps matching TRBD2 (6 bases). V gave up 5 bases and J gave up 5 bases, with 13 bases separating them. The CDR3 is made up of 12 amino acids. Germline V lookup: CDR1 SQVTM, CDR2 ANQGSEA. The CDR3, as DNA: TGCAGCGTTATGTCGGGGGTAAACGAGCAGTACTTC. As protein: CSVMSGVNEQYF.

This clonotype was counted a few times. V is TRBV9 and J is TRBJ2-7, with TRBD2 matching 10 bases. This CDR3 is built from 14 residues. J was trimmed by 3 bases and V by 4 bases; bases with no gene match: 4. Per the germline V gene, CDR1 is SGDLS and CDR2 is YYNGEE. CDR3 nucleotides: TGTGCCAGCAGCCCCAAGCGGGAGGGCTACGAGCAGTACTTC. This encodes CASSPKREGYEQYF.